This TCR beta chain was sequenced during a study of regulatory T cells in long-lasting Graves disease. Findings of the study overall: It was in persistent disease that TRBV28, TRBJ1-2 and TRBJ2-5 were favored.

This CDR3 comprises 15 residues. Unmatched junction bases numbered 8, after V lost 5 bases and J lost 8 bases. Per the germline V gene, CDR1 is MDHEN and CDR2 is SYDVKM. This clonotype was picked up many times. Its target is unknown. The time point was: newly diagnosed GD, antithyroid drugs for less than 3 months. Following extraction of RNA from PBMCs, that RNA was used to make the TCR library. The TCR beta library used iRepertoire HTBI primers with Arm-PCR amplification of CDR3. MiXCR was run by TCRdb on the multiplex PCR reads, yielding one entry per CDR3 protein. The table includes under 400,000 distinct CDR3 sequences, about a sixth detected once. These same records also appear under a second study, on T cells in Graves' hyperthyroidism and ophthalmopathy. Turning to that study: TCR CDR3 regions were first amplified by RT-PCR with HTBI primers. Appearing also in blood were most of the thyroid clonotypes expanded above 0.001. From stable hyperthyroidism, ophthalmopathy was set apart by a 13 V-J model.

The chain combines TRBV28 with TRBJ1-4; TRBD1 matches 10 bases. The material sequenced was peripheral blood mononuclear cells (PBMCs), taken at new diagnosis, from a patient treated with antithyroid drugs. This sequence originates from a middle-aged man with Graves disease. In DNA, the CDR3 is TGTGCCAGCAGTCTATCCGGGACAGGGGACGAAAAACTGTTTTTT. This translates into CASSLSGTGDEKLFF.